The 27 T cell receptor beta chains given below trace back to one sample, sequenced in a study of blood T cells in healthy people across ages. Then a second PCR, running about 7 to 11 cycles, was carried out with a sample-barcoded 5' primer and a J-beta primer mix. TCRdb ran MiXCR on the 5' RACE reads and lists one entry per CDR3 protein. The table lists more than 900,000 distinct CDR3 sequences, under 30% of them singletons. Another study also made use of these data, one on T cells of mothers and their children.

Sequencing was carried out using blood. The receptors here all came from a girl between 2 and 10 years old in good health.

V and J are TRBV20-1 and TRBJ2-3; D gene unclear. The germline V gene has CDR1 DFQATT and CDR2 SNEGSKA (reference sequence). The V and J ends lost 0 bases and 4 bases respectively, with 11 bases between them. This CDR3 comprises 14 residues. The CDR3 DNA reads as TGCAGTGCTAGAGATCTAGGTAGGCCAGATACGCAGTATTTT. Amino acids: CSARDLGRPDTQYF.

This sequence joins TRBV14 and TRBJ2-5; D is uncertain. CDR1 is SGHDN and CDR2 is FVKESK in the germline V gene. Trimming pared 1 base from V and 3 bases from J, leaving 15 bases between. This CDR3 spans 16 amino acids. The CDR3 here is CASSQGTGAWEETQYF. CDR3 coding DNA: TGTGCCAGCAGCCAAGGAACCGGCGCCTGGGAAGAGACCCAGTACTTC. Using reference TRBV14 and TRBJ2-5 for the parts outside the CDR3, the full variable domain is EAGVTQFPSHSVIEKGQTVTLRCDPISGHDNLYWYRRVMGKEIKFLLHFVKESKQDESGMPNNRFLAERTGGTYSTLKVQPAELEDSGVYFCASSQGTGAWEETQYFGPGTRLLVL.

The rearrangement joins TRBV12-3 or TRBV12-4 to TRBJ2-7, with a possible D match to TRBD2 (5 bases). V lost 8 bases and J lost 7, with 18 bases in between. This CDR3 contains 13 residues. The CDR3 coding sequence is TGTGCCAGCGGACCCCATTTAGGGAGAGAGCAGTACTTC. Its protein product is CASGPHLGREQYF.

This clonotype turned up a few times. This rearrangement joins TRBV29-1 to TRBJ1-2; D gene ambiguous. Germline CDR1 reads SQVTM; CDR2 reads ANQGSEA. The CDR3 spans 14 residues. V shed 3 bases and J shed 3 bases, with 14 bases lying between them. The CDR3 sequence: CSVEAPPPDYGYTF. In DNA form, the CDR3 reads TGCAGCGTTGAGGCTCCGCCACCAGACTATGGCTACACCTTC.

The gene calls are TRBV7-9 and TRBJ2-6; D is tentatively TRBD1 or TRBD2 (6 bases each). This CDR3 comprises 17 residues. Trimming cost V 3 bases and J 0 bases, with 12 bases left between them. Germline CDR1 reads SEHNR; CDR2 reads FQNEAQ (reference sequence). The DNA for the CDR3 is TGTGCCAGCAGCTTGGGGACACTAGCCTCTGGGGCCAACGTCCTGACTTTC. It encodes CASSLGTLASGANVLTF.

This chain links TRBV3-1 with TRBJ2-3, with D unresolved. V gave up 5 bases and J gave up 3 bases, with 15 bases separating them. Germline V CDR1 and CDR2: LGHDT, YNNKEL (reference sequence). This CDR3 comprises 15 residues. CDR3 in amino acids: CASSIPHAGTDTQYF. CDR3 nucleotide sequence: TGTGCCAGCAGCATTCCCCACGCTGGGACAGATACGCAGTATTTT.

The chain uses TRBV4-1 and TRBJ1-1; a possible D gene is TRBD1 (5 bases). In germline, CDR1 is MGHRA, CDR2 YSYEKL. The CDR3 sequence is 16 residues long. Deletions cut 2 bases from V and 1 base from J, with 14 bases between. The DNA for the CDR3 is TGCGCCAGCAGCCAACTCGGGACTGGGAGGAACACTGAAGCTTTCTTT. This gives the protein CASSQLGTGRNTEAFF.

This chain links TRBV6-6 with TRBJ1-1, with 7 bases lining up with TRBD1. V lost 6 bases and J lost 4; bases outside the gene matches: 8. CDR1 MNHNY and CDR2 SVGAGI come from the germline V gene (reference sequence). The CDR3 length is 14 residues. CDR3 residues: CASSYNPGGTEAFF. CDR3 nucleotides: TGTGCCAGCAGCTATAATCCAGGGGGCACTGAAGCTTTCTTT.

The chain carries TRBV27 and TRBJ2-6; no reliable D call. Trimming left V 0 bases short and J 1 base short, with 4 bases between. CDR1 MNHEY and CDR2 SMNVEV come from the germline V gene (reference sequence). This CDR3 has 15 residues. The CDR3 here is CASSLSASGANVLTF. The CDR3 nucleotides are TGTGCCAGCAGTTTATCTGCGTCTGGGGCCAACGTCCTGACTTTC.

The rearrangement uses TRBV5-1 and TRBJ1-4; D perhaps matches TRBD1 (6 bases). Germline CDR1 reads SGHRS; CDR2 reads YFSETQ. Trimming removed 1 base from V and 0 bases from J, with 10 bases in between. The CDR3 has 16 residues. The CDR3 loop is CASSLIPGATNEKLFF. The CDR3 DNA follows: TGCGCCAGCAGCTTGATCCCAGGGGCAACTAATGAAAAACTGTTTTTT.

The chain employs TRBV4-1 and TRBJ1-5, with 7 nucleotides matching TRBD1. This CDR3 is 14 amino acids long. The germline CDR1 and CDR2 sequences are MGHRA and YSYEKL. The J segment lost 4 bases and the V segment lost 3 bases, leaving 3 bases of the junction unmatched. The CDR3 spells CASSQIQGNQPQHF. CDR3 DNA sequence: TGCGCCAGCAGCCAGATACAGGGGAATCAGCCCCAGCATTTT.

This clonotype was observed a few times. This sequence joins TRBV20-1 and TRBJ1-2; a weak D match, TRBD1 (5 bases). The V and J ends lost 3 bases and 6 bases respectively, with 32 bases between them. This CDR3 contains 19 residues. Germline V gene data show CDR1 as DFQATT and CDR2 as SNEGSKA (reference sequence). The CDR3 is CSARSHFNRHPQQEDGYTF. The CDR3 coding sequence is TGCAGTGCTAGGTCTCATTTTAACCGGCACCCTCAACAGGAGGATGGCTACACCTTC.

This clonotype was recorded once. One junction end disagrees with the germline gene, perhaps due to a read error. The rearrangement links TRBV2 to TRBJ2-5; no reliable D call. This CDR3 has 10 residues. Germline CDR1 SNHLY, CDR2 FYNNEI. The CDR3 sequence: CDSRQETQYF. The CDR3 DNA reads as TGTGACAGCAGGCAGGAGACCCAGTACTTC.

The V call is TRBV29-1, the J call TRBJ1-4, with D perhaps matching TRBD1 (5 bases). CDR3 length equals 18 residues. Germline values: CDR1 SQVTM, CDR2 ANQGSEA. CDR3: CGATLQGLTHASNEKLFF. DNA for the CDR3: TGCGGCGCAACACTCCAGGGCCTGACCCACGCCTCCAATGAAAAACTGTTTTTT.

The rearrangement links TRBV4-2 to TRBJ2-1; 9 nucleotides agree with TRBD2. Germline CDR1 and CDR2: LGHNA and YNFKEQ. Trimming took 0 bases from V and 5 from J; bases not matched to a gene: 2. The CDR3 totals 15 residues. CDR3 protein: CASSQDQREDNEQFF. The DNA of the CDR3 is TGTGCCAGCAGCCAAGATCAGCGGGAGGACAATGAGCAGTTCTTC.

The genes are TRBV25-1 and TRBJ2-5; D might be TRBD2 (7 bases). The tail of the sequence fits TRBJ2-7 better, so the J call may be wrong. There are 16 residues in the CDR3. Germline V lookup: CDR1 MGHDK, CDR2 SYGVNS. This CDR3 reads CASSDMGGGRALEQYF. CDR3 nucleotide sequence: TGTGCCAGCAGTGATATGGGCGGGGGCAGGGCGCTCGAGCAGTACTTC.

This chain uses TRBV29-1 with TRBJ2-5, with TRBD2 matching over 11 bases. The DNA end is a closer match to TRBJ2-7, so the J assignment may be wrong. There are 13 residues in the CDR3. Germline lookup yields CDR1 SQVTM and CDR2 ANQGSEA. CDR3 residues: CSVLSGRVYEQYF. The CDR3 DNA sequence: TGCAGCGTCCTTAGCGGGAGGGTCTACGAGCAGTACTTC.

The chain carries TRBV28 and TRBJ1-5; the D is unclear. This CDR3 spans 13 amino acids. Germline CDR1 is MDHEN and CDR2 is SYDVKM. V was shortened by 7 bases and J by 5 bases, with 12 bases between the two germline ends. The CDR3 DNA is TGTGCCAGCACCTCTGGGAGGGATCAGCCCCAGCATTTT. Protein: CASTSGRDQPQHF.

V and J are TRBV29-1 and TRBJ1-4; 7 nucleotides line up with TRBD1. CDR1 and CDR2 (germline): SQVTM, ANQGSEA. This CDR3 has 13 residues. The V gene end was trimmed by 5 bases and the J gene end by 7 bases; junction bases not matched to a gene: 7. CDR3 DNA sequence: TGCAGCGTTAAGTCAGGGGGTGTTGAAAAACTGTTTTTT. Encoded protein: CSVKSGGVEKLFF.

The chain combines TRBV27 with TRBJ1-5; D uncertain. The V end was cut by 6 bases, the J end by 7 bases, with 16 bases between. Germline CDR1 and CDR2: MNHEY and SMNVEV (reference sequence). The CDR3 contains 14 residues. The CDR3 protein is CASSPGLSGQPQHF. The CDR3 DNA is TGTGCCAGCAGCCCTGGTTTGAGTGGCCAGCCCCAGCATTTT.

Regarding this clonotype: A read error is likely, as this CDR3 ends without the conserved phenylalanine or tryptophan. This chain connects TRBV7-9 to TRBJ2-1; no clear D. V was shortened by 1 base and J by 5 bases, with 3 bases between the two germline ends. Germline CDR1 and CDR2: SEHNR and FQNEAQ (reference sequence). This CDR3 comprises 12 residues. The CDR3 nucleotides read TGTGCCAGCAGCTTAGTGGACAATGAGCAGTTCCTC. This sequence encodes CASSLVDNEQFL.

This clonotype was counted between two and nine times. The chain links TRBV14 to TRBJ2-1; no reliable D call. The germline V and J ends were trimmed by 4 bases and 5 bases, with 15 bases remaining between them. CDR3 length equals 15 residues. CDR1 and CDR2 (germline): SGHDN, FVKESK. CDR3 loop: CASSPSTFWDNEQFF. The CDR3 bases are TGTGCCAGCAGCCCCTCGACCTTTTGGGACAATGAGCAGTTCTTC.

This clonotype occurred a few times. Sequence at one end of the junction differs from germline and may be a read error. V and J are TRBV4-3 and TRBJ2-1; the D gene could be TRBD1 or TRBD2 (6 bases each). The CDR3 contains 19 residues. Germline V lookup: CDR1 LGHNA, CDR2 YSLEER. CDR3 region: CASSQELYTGAGGYNEQLF. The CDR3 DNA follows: TGCGCCAGCAGCCAAGAGCTTTATACGGGGGCCGGGGGATACAATGAGCAGCTCTTC.

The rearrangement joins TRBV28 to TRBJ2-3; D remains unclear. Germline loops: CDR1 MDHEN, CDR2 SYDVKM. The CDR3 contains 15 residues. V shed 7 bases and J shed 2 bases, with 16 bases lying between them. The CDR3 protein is CASIPPFGSTDTQYF. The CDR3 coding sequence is TGTGCCAGCATACCGCCTTTTGGGTCCACAGATACGCAGTATTTT.

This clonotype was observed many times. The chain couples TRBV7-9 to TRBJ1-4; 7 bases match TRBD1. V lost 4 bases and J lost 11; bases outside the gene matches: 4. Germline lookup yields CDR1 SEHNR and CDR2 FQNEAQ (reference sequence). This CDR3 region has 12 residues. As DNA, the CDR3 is TGTGCCAGCAGCTCACAGGGGTCCAAACTGTTTTTT. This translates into CASSSQGSKLFF. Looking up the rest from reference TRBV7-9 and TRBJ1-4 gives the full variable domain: DTGVSQNPRHKITKRGQNVTFRCDPISEHNRLYWYRQTLGQGPEFLTYFQNEAQLEKSRLLSDRFSAERPKGSFSTLEIQRTEQGDSAMYLCASSSQGSKLFFGSGTQLSVL.

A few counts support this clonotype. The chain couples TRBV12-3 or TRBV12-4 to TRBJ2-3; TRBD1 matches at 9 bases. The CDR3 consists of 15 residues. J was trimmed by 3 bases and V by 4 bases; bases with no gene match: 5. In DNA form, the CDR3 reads TGTGCCAGCAGTTCCGGGACAGGGAATACAGATACGCAGTATTTT. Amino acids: CASSSGTGNTDTQYF.

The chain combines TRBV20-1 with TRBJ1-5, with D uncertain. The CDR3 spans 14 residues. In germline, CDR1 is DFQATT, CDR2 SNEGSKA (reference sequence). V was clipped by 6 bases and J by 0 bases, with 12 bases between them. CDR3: CSALISGSNQPQHF. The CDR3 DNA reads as TGCAGTGCCCTAATAAGCGGTAGCAATCAGCCCCAGCATTTT.